This is a list of T cell receptor beta chains from one sample in a study of OX40 agonist ivuxolimab in advanced cancers. The table came from immunoSEQ multiplex PCR; TCRdb's copy has only in-frame clones and leaves some out. Of about 110,000 clones listed, roughly 89% are singletons. The source material was CD4+ or CD8+ T cells sorted from blood, sampled in a trial of the OX40 agonist ivuxolimab. These TCRs come from an adult with an advanced solid tumor such as melanoma, head and neck, liver or kidney cancer. Each CDR3 is given with its conserved first and last residue. Fields, in order: V gene, clone size, J gene, CDR3 protein. Rows give clone size only sometimes, using once, few, many, or a class for an expanded clone.

>TRBV6-1|-|TRBJ1-1
CASEGQPVMNTEAFF
>TRBV5-6|-|TRBJ1-2
CASSLTVLDGYTF
>TRBV10-3|-|TRBJ2-2
CAISPRWGTVRNTGELFF
>TRBV7-8|-|TRBJ2-7
CASSPRRSGVSYEQYF
>TRBV19|-|TRBJ2-3
CASSRYFTDTQYF
>TRBV19|-|TRBJ1-5
CASSEIEGTGGNQPQHF
>TRBV4-2|-|TRBJ1-6
CASSQGPITGNSPLHF
>TRBV30|-|TRBJ1-1
CAWTELSGAMNTEAFF
>TRBV2|-|TRBJ2-5
CASGGGRGSPRETQYF
>TRBV18|many|TRBJ2-7
CASSRDRGRTYEQYF
>TRBV18|-|TRBJ2-7
CASSSRQDSYEQYF
>TRBV5-4|-|TRBJ2-1
CASSFGGGEQFF
>TRBV7-6|few|TRBJ2-7
CASSTGHNEQYF
>TRBV9|few|TRBJ1-5
CASSQGQGYQPQHF
>TRBV5-1|-|TRBJ1-2
CASSLGKGRIGYTF
>TRBV15|once|TRBJ2-1
CATSRDPGAYNEQFF